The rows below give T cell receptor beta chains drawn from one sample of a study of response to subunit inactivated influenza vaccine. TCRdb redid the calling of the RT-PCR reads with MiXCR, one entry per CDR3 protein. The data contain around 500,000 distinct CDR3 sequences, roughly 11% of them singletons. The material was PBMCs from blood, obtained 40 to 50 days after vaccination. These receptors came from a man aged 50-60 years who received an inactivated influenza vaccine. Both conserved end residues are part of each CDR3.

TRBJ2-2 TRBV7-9 CASSSGSPRAGELFF
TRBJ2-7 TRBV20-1 CSARDFTDDSYEQYF
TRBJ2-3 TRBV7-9 CASSSGDDTQYF
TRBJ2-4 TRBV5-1 CASSLAVGAGGNIQYF
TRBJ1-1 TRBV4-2 CASSPGLITEAFF
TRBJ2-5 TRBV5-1 CASSATPGVQETQYF
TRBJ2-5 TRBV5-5 CASSAAGTGGMETQYF
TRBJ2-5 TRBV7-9 CASSLDTGVETQYF
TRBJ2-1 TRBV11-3 CASSTGPQNEQFF
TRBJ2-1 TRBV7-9 CASKREGRHEQFF
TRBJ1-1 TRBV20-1 CSARGGGRVMNTEAFF
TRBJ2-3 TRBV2 CASSQRTGADNTQYF
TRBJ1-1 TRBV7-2 CASSPQGNEAFF
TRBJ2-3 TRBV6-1 CASSDREIRATDTQYF
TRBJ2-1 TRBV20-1 CSASFRRHNEQFF
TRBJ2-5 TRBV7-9 CASSYPRLGGQETQYF
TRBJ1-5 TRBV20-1 CSASPQGDQPQHF
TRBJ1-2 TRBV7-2 CASSPNGVGYTF
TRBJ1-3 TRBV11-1 CASSLAGQGSFSGNTIYF
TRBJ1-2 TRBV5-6 CASRPMGGAYGYTF
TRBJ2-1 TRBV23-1 CASSQAWTVLLYEQFF
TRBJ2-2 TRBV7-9 CASSFLSPTGELFF
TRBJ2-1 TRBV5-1 CASSWGQGSGNEQFF
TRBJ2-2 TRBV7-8 CASSSSLYSANTGELFF
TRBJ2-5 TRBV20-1 CSAQWSNQETQYF
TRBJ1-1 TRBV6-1 CASSGTGMSEAFF
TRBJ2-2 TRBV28 CASRTGSNTGELFF
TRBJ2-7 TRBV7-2 CASSAGAGYEQYF
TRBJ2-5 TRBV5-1 CASSLEGTSGSQETQYF
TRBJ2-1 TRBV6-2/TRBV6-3 CASSRPGTSGYNEQFF
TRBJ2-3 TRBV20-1 CSARGKTRGTDTQYF
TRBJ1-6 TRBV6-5 CASSILGQARGNNSPLHF
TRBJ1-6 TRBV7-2 CASSLENSPLHF
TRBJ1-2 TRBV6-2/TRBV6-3 CASSYSDRGGYTF
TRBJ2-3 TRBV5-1 CASSLGGRLADTQYF
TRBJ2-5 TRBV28 CASSTGQLKETQYF
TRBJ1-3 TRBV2 CASSEDGWPDTIYF
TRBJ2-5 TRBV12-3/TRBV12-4 CASSLSGASVGTQYF
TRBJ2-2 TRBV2 CASRYTANTGELFF
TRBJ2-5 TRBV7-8 CASSDLPLLGQTQETQYF
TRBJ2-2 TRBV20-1 CSAMKGLAGGWSTGELFF